In its sample, the clone carrying this T cell receptor (beta chain) was seen a few times. The sample belongs to a study of blood T cell repertoires in COVID-19. Study context: Both acute and convalescent COVID-19 samples were obtained from the United States, Italy and Spain. T cells, B-cell-depleted T cells, or PBMCs provided the cDNA or gDNA that served as material.

The CDR3 totals 17 residues. Germline trimming cut 5 bases from V and 2 bases from J; bases unmatched to any gene: 10. Per germline, CDR1 SGHVS and CDR2 FNYEAQ. Original processing methods: Reference gene primer amplification gave estimated nucleated cell counts. The protocol was immunoSEQ multiplex PCR, while the TCRdb copy is restricted to in-frame clones and leaves out a portion. Clone size and V and J calls were adopted from that table, with D and trimming inferred from the DNA. The repertoire has roughly 170,000 clones, roughly 80% of them found once; the top ten carry approximately 7%. The specimen was peripheral blood. The rearrangement joins TRBV7-6 to TRBJ2-3; 10 bases agree with TRBD1. This clonotype originated in a human donor in a cohort sampled during active COVID-19. The CDR3 DNA reads TGTGCCAGCAGCCCTTTGGGGACAGGGGTCCTCACAGATACGCAGTATTTT. Amino acid sequence: CASSPLGTGVLTDTQYF.